The 11 T cell receptor beta chains in this list originate from one sample, sequenced in a study of shared clonotypes between healthy human individuals. This table comes from immunoSEQ multiplex PCR, and its TCRdb copy is limited to in-frame clones, with some not included. The profile covers about 2 million clones, with 90% to 95% appearing a single time and approximately 0.13% taken by the ten largest. Material: naive CD4+ T cells sorted from blood. As for subset: CD45RA+ positively selected. These receptors all come from a man aged 18 to 30 in good health.

The J gene is TRBJ2-1, the V gene TRBV2; 12 bases are a match to TRBD2. In germline, CDR1 is SNHLY, CDR2 FYNNEI. CDR3 length: 16 residues. V lost 5 bases, J lost 7 bases, and 9 bases stayed unmatched. The CDR3 protein is CASSPLAGGRKNEQFF. CDR3 coding DNA: TGTGCCAGCAGTCCCCTAGCGGGGGGGCGTAAAAATGAGCAGTTCTTC.

The gene calls are TRBV11-2 and TRBJ1-6; maybe TRBD1 (5 bases). This CDR3 has 13 amino acids. The ends were cut back, 5 bases at V and 10 bases at J, with 12 bases in the middle. Germline V gives CDR1 SGHAT, CDR2 FQNNGV. CDR3 in DNA: TGTGCCAGCAGCGTGGGACTTCAGTCACCCCTCCACTTT. Protein product: CASSVGLQSPLHF.

A remark on this clone: The sample carries other DNA sequences with the same CDR3. The chain carries TRBV18 and TRBJ2-7, with 9 bases aligning to TRBD2. This CDR3 spans 13 amino acids. J gave up 3 bases and V 3 bases, and 0 bases lay outside the gene matches. Germline values: CDR1 KGHSH, CDR2 LQKENI. The CDR3 nucleotides are TGTGCCAGCTCACCTAGCGGGAGCTACGAGCAGTACTTC. Its translation: CASSPSGSYEQYF.

V usage is TRBV5-1 and J usage is TRBJ2-7; a possible D gene is TRBD2 (5 bases). V lost 0 bases and J 0 bases, leaving 10 bases between the germline ends. CDR3 size: 15 residues. Germline V CDR1 and CDR2: SGHRS, YFSETQ. The CDR3, as DNA: TGCGCCAGCAGCTTGGGTCGGGAAAGCTCCTACGAGCAGTACTTC. It specifies CASSLGRESSYEQYF.

The chain recombines TRBV4-1 with TRBJ1-2; D not certain. The germline CDR1 and CDR2 sequences are MGHRA and YSYEKL. Trimming shortened V by 7 bases and J by 1 base, and 10 bases separated the two germline ends. CDR3 length: 13 residues. The CDR3 loop reads CASNNGLNYGYTF. As DNA, the CDR3 is TGCGCCAGCAACAACGGACTTAACTATGGCTACACCTTC.

In regard to this clone: Other DNA sequences of this sample code for an identical CDR3. The gene calls are TRBV27 and TRBJ2-7; D is ambiguous. Per germline, CDR1 MNHEY and CDR2 SMNVEV (reference sequence). Trimming left V 3 bases short and J 0 bases short, with 6 bases between. The CDR3 loop spans 13 amino acids. CDR3 nucleotides: TGTGCCAGCAGTTTGGCCCGCTCCTACGAGCAGTACTTC. This gives the protein CASSLARSYEQYF.

The CDR3 loop reads CASSLGAGVNEQFF. The CDR3 DNA is TGTGCCAGCAGCCTGGGAGCCGGGGTCAATGAGCAGTTCTTC. V usage is TRBV7-9 and J usage is TRBJ2-1; a possible D gene is TRBD2 (5 bases). The length of the CDR3 is 14 residues. V lost 5 bases, J lost 6 bases, and 14 bases lay in between. Germline V gene sequence: CDR1 SEHNR, CDR2 FQNEAQ (reference sequence).

The rearrangement uses TRBV5-6 and TRBJ2-3; D call uncertain. The CDR3 extends over 13 amino acids. Germline V gene data show CDR1 as SGHDT and CDR2 as YYEEEE. Between the trimmed V and J ends, which lost 2 bases and 4 bases, there was a span of 8 bases. CDR3 amino acids: CASSLIRADTQYF. CDR3 nucleotide sequence: TGTGCCAGCAGCTTAATTAGGGCAGATACGCAGTATTTT.

Here the CDR3 DNA reads TGCAGCGCCACGGGACAGGGCGCTAACTATGGCTACACCTTC. Amino acids: CSATGQGANYGYTF. This sequence joins TRBV29-1 and TRBJ1-2, with 9 nucleotides matching TRBD1. V trimming: 7 bases; J trimming: 0 bases; junction bases outside the gene matches: 6. Per the germline V gene, CDR1 is SQVTM and CDR2 is ANQGSEA. The CDR3 is 14 amino acids.

The V and J genes are TRBV5-4 and TRBJ1-2; D unresolved. CDR3 size: 13 residues. Looked up from germline, CDR1 is SGHNT and CDR2 is YYREEE (reference sequence). V lost 0 bases and J lost 4, with 7 bases in between. CDR3 amino acids: CASSLDPLYGYTF. The CDR3 DNA is TGTGCCAGCAGCTTGGATCCGCTCTATGGCTACACCTTC. The whole variable domain, filled in from reference TRBV5-4 and TRBJ1-2, reads ETGVTQSPTHLIKTRGQQVTLRCSSQSGHNTVSWYQQALGQGPQFIFQYYREEENGRGNFPPRFSGLQFPNYSSELNVNALELDDSALYLCASSLDPLYGYTFGSGTRLTVV.

The CDR3 spells CASSAGDYHSEQYF. CDR3 DNA sequence: TGTGCCAGCAGTGCCGGGGACTATCATAGCGAGCAGTACTTC. The gene calls are TRBV28 and TRBJ2-7, with 7 bases identical to TRBD2. The germline CDR1 and CDR2 sequences are MDHEN and SYDVKM. The CDR3 contains 14 residues. Trimming removed 5 bases from V and 6 bases from J; junction bases left unmatched: 10.